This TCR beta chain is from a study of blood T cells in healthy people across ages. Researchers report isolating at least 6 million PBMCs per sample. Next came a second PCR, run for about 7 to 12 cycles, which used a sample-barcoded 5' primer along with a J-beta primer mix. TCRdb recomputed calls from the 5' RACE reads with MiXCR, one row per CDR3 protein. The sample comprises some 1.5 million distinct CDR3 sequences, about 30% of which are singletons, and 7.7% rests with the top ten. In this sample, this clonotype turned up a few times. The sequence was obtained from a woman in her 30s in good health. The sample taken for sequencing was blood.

CDR3: CASSSGLDIQYF. In nucleotides, the CDR3 is TGTGCCAGCAGTTCCGGACTTGACATTCAGTACTTC. The chain carries TRBV2 and TRBJ2-4; maybe TRBD2 (5 bases). V was shortened by 5 bases and J by 8 bases, with 10 bases between the two germline ends. The CDR3 runs 12 residues. Germline V gene data show CDR1 as SNHLY and CDR2 as FYNNEI.